One and the same sample provided the 19 T cell receptor beta chains below, sequenced in a study of early T cells in non-severe SARS-CoV-2 infection. A single record per CDR3 protein comes from TCRdb applying MiXCR to the 5' RACE reads. The table records 35,000 to 45,000 distinct CDR3 sequences, 5.8% of them present only once. Specimen: whole blood. These receptors were collected from an adult who was a healthcare worker with PCR-confirmed SARS-CoV-2 infection or an uninfected control (not recorded which).

This clonotype was picked up many times. This rearrangement joins TRBV7-6 to TRBJ2-3, with TRBD1 matching 7 bases. Germline V lookup: CDR1 SGHVS, CDR2 FNYEAQ. V lost 5 bases, J lost 4 bases, and 6 bases stayed unmatched. The CDR3 has 14 residues. The CDR3 nucleotides read TGTGCCAGCAGCCGGGACAGAATCCCAGATACGCAGTATTTT. This sequence encodes CASSRDRIPDTQYF.

At least ten counts were recorded for this clonotype. The chain employs TRBV27 and TRBJ2-1; no firm D call. The CDR3 is made up of 11 amino acids. The V end was cut by 6 bases, the J end by 7 bases, with 7 bases between. Germline CDR1 is MNHEY and CDR2 is SMNVEV (reference sequence). DNA of the CDR3: TGTGCCAGCAGGACCGGGAATGAGCAGTTCTTC. It codes for CASRTGNEQFF.

The V gene is TRBV5-4, the J gene TRBJ2-1; D may match TRBD1 or TRBD2 (5 bases each). The germline V and J ends were trimmed by 0 bases and 8 bases, with 9 bases remaining between them. Germline V gene sequence: CDR1 SGHNT, CDR2 YYREEE (reference sequence). CDR3 size: 13 residues. The CDR3 loop is CASSLALGDEQFF. The CDR3 coding sequence is TGTGCCAGCAGCTTGGCGCTGGGGGATGAGCAGTTCTTC.

This clonotype has a count of ten or more. The chain carries TRBV7-3 and TRBJ2-2; D remains unclear. V lost 4 bases to trimming and J lost 1 base, with 7 bases between them. The CDR3 has 14 residues. Germline V gene sequence: CDR1 SGHTA, CDR2 FQGTGA. The chain's CDR3 is CASSWTENTGELFF. CDR3 sequence (DNA): TGTGCCAGCAGCTGGACCGAGAACACCGGGGAGCTGTTTTTT.

The sample holds many counts of this clonotype. The rearrangement joins TRBV28 to TRBJ1-1; tentative D call: TRBD1 (5 bases). Germline CDR1 reads MDHEN; CDR2 reads SYDVKM. This CDR3 has 14 amino acids. V gave up 6 bases and J gave up 3 bases, with 14 bases separating them. CDR3 nucleotide sequence: TGTGCCAGCAGGCACCGTGGGGGGTACACTGAAGCTTTCTTT. Translation gives CASRHRGGYTEAFF.

This clonotype appeared many times. This chain connects TRBV7-2 to TRBJ2-1; TRBD1 matches 9 bases. Trimming took 7 bases from V and 0 from J; bases not matched to a gene: 13. Looked up from germline, CDR1 is SGHTA and CDR2 is FQGNSA. The CDR3 consists of 18 residues. The CDR3 is CASTLGTGSSFSYNEQFF. The DNA of the CDR3 is TGTGCCAGCACCCTAGGGACAGGGTCCTCCTTCTCCTACAATGAGCAGTTCTTC.

The chain links TRBV5-4 to TRBJ2-7; 10 bases fit TRBD1. Germline V CDR1 and CDR2: SGHNT, YYREEE (reference sequence). V lost 4 bases to trimming and J lost 2 bases; unmatched junction nucleotides: 6. This CDR3 is built from 15 residues. CDR3: CASSPGTGVTYEQYF. In DNA, the CDR3 is TGTGCCAGCAGCCCGGGGACAGGGGTGACCTACGAGCAGTACTTC.

This clonotype has ten or more counts. The V gene is TRBV7-2, the J gene TRBJ1-1, with D unclear. With 3 bases removed from V and 0 bases from J, the gap between germline ends came to 11 bases. Germline-derived CDR1 and CDR2 are SGHTA and FQGNSA. This CDR3 spans 15 amino acids. CDR3 in amino acids: CASSLGPNLNTEAFF. The DNA for the CDR3 is TGTGCCAGCAGCTTGGGCCCCAATTTGAACACTGAAGCTTTCTTT.

This clonotype showed up many times. The rearrangement joins TRBV19 to TRBJ1-5; unclear D gene. Trimming shortened V by 5 bases and J by 5 bases, and 13 bases separated the two germline ends. CDR3 length equals 14 residues. Germline V lookup: CDR1 LNHDA, CDR2 SQIVND (reference sequence). The CDR3 sequence is CASSGGRNHQPQHF. In nucleotides, the CDR3 is TGTGCCAGTAGTGGCGGACGGAATCATCAGCCCCAGCATTTT. The whole variable domain, filled in from reference TRBV19 and TRBJ1-5, reads DGGITQSPKYLFRKEGQNVTLSCEQNLNHDAMYWYRQDPGQGLRLIYYSQIVNDFQKGDIAEGYSVSREKKESFPLTVTSAQKNPTAFYLCASSGGRNHQPQHFGDGTRLSIL.

This clonotype occurred a few times. This chain links TRBV5-4 with TRBJ2-4; 8 nucleotides align to TRBD1. V lost 1 base, J lost 1 base, and 7 bases stayed unmatched. CDR1 is SGHNT, CDR2 YYREEE, per germline (reference sequence). CDR3 length: 17 amino acids. Written as DNA, the CDR3 is TGTGCCAGCAGCTTGTATCAGGGGGCGCTGGCCAAAAACATTCAGTACTTC. Its translation: CASSLYQGALAKNIQYF.

In this sample, this clonotype turned up many times. The chain employs TRBV5-1 and TRBJ2-7, with no clear D. This CDR3 has 13 residues. V was cut by 0 bases and J by 6 bases, with 10 bases left in between. Germline V gene lookup returns CDR1 SGHRS and CDR2 YFSETQ. CDR3 in DNA: TGCGCCAGCAGCTTGGCCGGCGCGTCCGAGCAGTACTTC. It is translated as CASSLAGASEQYF.

V and J are TRBV6-5 and TRBJ2-6; D perhaps matches TRBD1 (7 bases). Germline lookup yields CDR1 MNHEY and CDR2 SVGAGI. Deletions cut 0 bases from V and 0 bases from J, with 12 bases between. CDR3 length: 18 amino acids. This chain's CDR3 is CASSYSEGAASGANVLTF. CDR3 in DNA: TGTGCCAGCAGTTACTCGGAGGGGGCGGCCTCTGGGGCCAACGTCCTGACTTTC.

This clonotype appeared many times. CDR3 sequence (DNA): TGTGCCAGCAGCAAAGATGCGGGGGGGTGGTACGAGCAGTACTTC. Protein product: CASSKDAGGWYEQYF. The chain carries TRBV21-1 and TRBJ2-7; the table's TRBD2 call for D was not verified on the DNA. TRBV21-1 is a pseudogene locus. The CDR3 consists of 15 residues.

The V and J genes are TRBV7-2 and TRBJ1-5; the D gene is possibly TRBD1 (5 bases). The CDR3 covers 12 residues. The V and J ends lost 7 bases and 8 bases respectively, with 12 bases between them. The germline V gene has CDR1 SGHTA and CDR2 FQGNSA. The CDR3 region is CASNNGGEPQHF. The DNA for the CDR3 is TGTGCCAGCAACAATGGGGGGGAGCCCCAGCATTTT.

This clonotype has ten or more counts. The chain employs TRBV11-2 and TRBJ2-1, with 10 bases aligning to TRBD2. Germline V lookup: CDR1 SGHAT, CDR2 FQNNGV. The V and J ends lost 5 bases and 5 bases, in that order; junction bases with no gene match: 9. The CDR3 has 16 amino acids. DNA of the CDR3: TGTGCCAGCAGCCCTAGCTGGACTAGCGGTCACAATGAGCAGTTCTTC. Amino acids: CASSPSWTSGHNEQFF.

This clonotype showed up many times. The rearrangement uses TRBV20-1 and TRBJ2-3, with TRBD2 matching 13 bases. This CDR3 spans 15 amino acids. Unmatched junction bases numbered 3, after V lost 4 bases and J lost 2 bases. Germline V gives CDR1 DFQATT, CDR2 SNEGSKA (reference sequence). CDR3 sequence: CSATLAGGNTDTQYF. In DNA form, the CDR3 reads TGCAGTGCTACACTAGCGGGGGGGAACACAGATACGCAGTATTTT.

This clonotype was recorded at least ten times. V gene TRBV6-6 combines with J gene TRBJ1-2, with D possibly TRBD1 on 5 matching bases. The ends were cut back, 0 bases at V and 8 bases at J, with 10 bases in the middle. The CDR3 loop spans 13 amino acids. Germline V gene sequence: CDR1 MNHNY, CDR2 SVGAGI (reference sequence). The CDR3 coding sequence is TGTGCCAGCAGTTACTCGCGAAGGGACGGCTACACCTTC. Translated, it gives CASSYSRRDGYTF.

The CDR3 reads CAISESAGVYNEQFF. CDR3 sequence (DNA): TGTGCCATCAGTGAGTCAGCGGGAGTTTACAATGAGCAGTTCTTC. The chain uses TRBV10-3 and TRBJ2-1; the match to TRBD2 covers 8 bases. The V and J ends lost 0 bases and 4 bases, in that order; junction bases with no gene match: 2. The length of the CDR3 is 15 residues. CDR1 and CDR2 from the germline V gene are ENHRY and SYGVKD.

In its sample, this clonotype was seen many times. The genes are TRBV7-3 and TRBJ2-1; 10 positions agree with TRBD2. CDR3 length: 15 residues. From germline, CDR1 is SGHTA and CDR2 FQGTGA. Trimming cost V 2 bases and J 5 bases; bases outside gene matches: 3. This chain's CDR3 is CASSLGTSADNEQFF. As DNA, the CDR3 is TGTGCCAGCAGCTTAGGGACTAGCGCTGACAATGAGCAGTTCTTC.